The source of this T cell receptor beta chain is a study of T cells in Graves' hyperthyroidism and ophthalmopathy. Amplified regions were TCR beta CDR3 sequences from RNA transcripts. The HTBI primer set drove a first-round RT-PCR of the TCR CDR3. TCRdb re-called the multiplex PCR reads through MiXCR, storing one row per CDR3 protein. The data contain a few hundred thousand distinct CDR3 sequences, less than 25% of them seen just once; the ten biggest clones take up roughly 29%. V was trimmed by 4 bases and J by 5 bases, leaving 14 bases between them. Looked up from germline, CDR1 is SNHLY and CDR2 is FYNNEI. CDR3 length: 14 amino acids. This clonotype has at least ten counts.

The TCR originated in a man aged 18 to 35 with Graves' hyperthyroidism. The genes are TRBV2 and TRBJ1-1; maybe TRBD1 (6 bases). Sequenced: blood. The CDR3 sequence is CASSGGRGETEAFF. As DNA, the CDR3 is TGTGCCAGCAGTGGGGGGCGGGGAGAGACTGAAGCTTTCTTT.